A single sample is the source of the 32 T cell receptor beta chains below, sequenced in a study of T cell changes during pregnancy in multiple sclerosis. Here immunoSEQ multiplex PCR was the method, and the copy in TCRdb shows in-frame clones only, minus some. Of about 40,000 clones listed, about 92% were seen once; the top ten hold about 0.8%. Sequencing used CD4+ T cells from peripheral blood mononuclear cells, obtained in the third trimester of pregnancy. All receptors come from a female donor with multiple sclerosis, enrolled in a pregnancy study.

This chain joins TRBV6-4 and TRBJ2-3, with 9 bases matching TRBD2. Germline V gives CDR1 MRHNA, CDR2 SNTAGT. The CDR3 is 16 residues long. The trim removed 1 base at V and 2 bases at J, leaving 4 bases unmatched. DNA for the CDR3: TGTGCCAGCAGTGACTGGGCTAGCGGGGCCACAGATACGCAGTATTTT. It is translated as CASSDWASGATDTQYF.

The V call is TRBV5-4, the J call TRBJ1-1; 8 positions match TRBD1. Germline CDR1 reads SGHNT; CDR2 reads YYREEE (reference sequence). V dropped 6 bases and J dropped 8; count of bases not matched to a gene: 15. The length of the CDR3 is 15 residues. The CDR3 nucleotides read TGTGCCAGCATCCGAGATAGATCCGGACAGGGCGAAGCTTTCTTT. Encoded protein: CASIRDRSGQGEAFF. The variable domain in full, completed from reference TRBV5-4 and TRBJ1-1, reads ETGVTQSPTHLIKTRGQQVTLRCSSQSGHNTVSWYQQALGQGPQFIFQYYREEENGRGNFPPRFSGLQFPNYSSELNVNALELDDSALYLCASIRDRSGQGEAFFGQGTRLTVV.

The V gene is TRBV5-1, the J gene TRBJ2-3, with 7 bases identical to TRBD2. Germline V gene data show CDR1 as SGHRS and CDR2 as YFSETQ. This CDR3 contains 15 residues. Unmatched junction bases numbered 5, after V lost 2 bases and J lost 2 bases. The CDR3 region has the DNA TGCGCCAGCAGCTTCGGGAGGCCACTCACAGATACGCAGTATTTT. The encoded protein is CASSFGRPLTDTQYF. The whole variable domain, remainder taken from reference TRBV5-1 and TRBJ2-3, is KAGVTQTPRYLIKTRGQQVTLSCSPISGHRSVSWYQQTPGQGLQFLFEYFSETQRNKGNFPGRFSGRQFSNSRSEMNVSTLELGDSALYLCASSFGRPLTDTQYFGPGTRLTVL.

The gene calls are TRBV19 and TRBJ2-7, with 9 bases matching TRBD2. V lost 3 bases to trimming and J lost 2 bases; unmatched junction nucleotides: 5. CDR3 size: 15 residues. Germline lookup yields CDR1 LNHDA and CDR2 SQIVND (reference sequence). CDR3 bases: TGTGCCAGTAGTATCCCCAGCGGGGGGACCTACGAGCAGTACTTC. This gives the protein CASSIPSGGTYEQYF.

The J gene is TRBJ2-5, the V gene TRBV28; 7 bases align to TRBD1. CDR3 length: 16 residues. The junction had 16 bases not matched to a gene; V was cut back by 7 bases and J by 5 bases. Germline V lookup: CDR1 MDHEN, CDR2 SYDVKM. CDR3 sequence reads: CASTTQLRGRAETQYF. The DNA for the CDR3 is TGTGCCAGCACTACACAACTCAGGGGGAGAGCGGAGACCCAGTACTTC.

The J gene is TRBJ2-5, the V gene TRBV30, with a tentative D call TRBD2 (7 bases). Trimming left V 4 bases short and J 4 bases short, with 16 bases between. The CDR3 spans 14 residues. CDR1 and CDR2 (germline): GTSNPN, SVGIG (reference sequence). The CDR3 sequence: CAWTTRGGAETQYF. In nucleotides, the CDR3 is TGTGCCTGGACCACGAGGGGGGGGGCAGAGACCCAGTACTTC. Complete variable domain (other parts from reference TRBV30 and TRBJ2-5): SQTIHQWPATLVQPVGSPLSLECTVEGTSNPNLYWYRQAAGRGLQLLFYSVGIGQISSEVPQNLSASRPQDRQFILSSKKLLLSDSGFYLCAWTTRGGAETQYFGPGTRLLVL.

V is TRBV29-1 and J is TRBJ2-2, with D possibly matching TRBD1 (6 bases). The germline V gene has CDR1 SQVTM and CDR2 ANQGSEA. The CDR3 consists of 15 residues. V was trimmed by 6 bases and J by 5 bases, leaving 19 bases between them. This CDR3 reads CSVPYREGGTGELFF. In DNA, the CDR3 is TGCAGCGTCCCCTACAGGGAAGGAGGAACCGGGGAGCTGTTTTTT.

The J gene is TRBJ1-2, the V gene TRBV7-2; 9 nucleotides align to TRBD1. Per germline, CDR1 SGHTA and CDR2 FQGNSA. V was clipped by 5 bases and J by 7 bases; unmatched bases: 8. The CDR3 consists of 14 residues. The CDR3 DNA sequence: TGTGCCAGCAGCAAACAGGGACAGGGCTTTGGCTACACCTTC. This encodes CASSKQGQGFGYTF.

The V gene is TRBV7-6, the J gene TRBJ2-3; the D gene is possibly TRBD1 (5 bases). The CDR3 runs to 16 residues. The germline gives CDR1 SGHVS, CDR2 FNYEAQ. V was shortened by 5 bases and J by 0 bases, with 15 bases between the two germline ends. DNA for the CDR3: TGTGCCAGCAGCCCTTCTCGACAGTCTAGCACAGATACGCAGTATTTT. Translating it yields CASSPSRQSSTDTQYF.

The chain joins TRBV30 to TRBJ2-7, with 11 positions matching TRBD1. The CDR3 runs to 12 residues. V trimming: 7 bases; J trimming: 5 bases; junction bases outside the gene matches: 4. CDR1 and CDR2 (germline): GTSNPN, SVGIG (reference sequence). The CDR3 is CALGQGGHEQYF. Written as DNA, the CDR3 is TGTGCCTTGGGACAGGGGGGACACGAGCAGTACTTC.

This clone occurred a few times. CDR3 residues: CASSPHPAGLRGDTQYF. The CDR3 coding sequence is TGTGCCAGCAGCCCTCACCCTGCAGGGCTCCGCGGTGATACGCAGTATTTT. The chain joins TRBV7-3 to TRBJ2-3; tentatively, D is TRBD1 (5 bases). The germline CDR1 and CDR2 sequences are SGHTA and FQGTGA. The CDR3 extends over 17 amino acids. With 5 bases removed from V and 6 bases from J, the gap between germline ends came to 24 bases.

In its sample, this clone was seen a few times. For the CDR3, the DNA is TGTGCCAGCAGTACCCCGGGAGCGATCAATGAGCAGTTCTTC. Translation gives CASSTPGAINEQFF. The rearrangement links TRBV28 to TRBJ2-1, with D possibly matching TRBD2 (6 bases). CDR1 and CDR2 (germline): MDHEN, SYDVKM. V was clipped by 5 bases and J by 6 bases, with 14 bases between them. The CDR3 has 14 residues.

The chain links TRBV5-4 to TRBJ2-1; tentatively, D is TRBD2 (6 bases). Germline-derived CDR1 and CDR2 are SGHNT and YYREEE (reference sequence). CDR3 size: 14 residues. With 1 base removed from V and 5 bases from J, the gap between germline ends came to 10 bases. CDR3 loop: CASSLWTIDNEQFF. Here the CDR3 DNA reads TGTGCCAGCAGCTTGTGGACTATTGACAATGAGCAGTTCTTC.

The chain joins TRBV11-3 to TRBJ2-3, with 7 bases matching TRBD2. Germline V CDR1 and CDR2: SGHNT, YENEEA. Trimming took 5 bases from V and 0 from J; bases not matched to a gene: 5. The CDR3 length is 15 residues. The CDR3 sequence is CASSRGLSSTDTQYF. CDR3 nucleotides: TGTGCCAGCAGCCGGGGACTATCTAGCACAGATACGCAGTATTTT.

The V call is TRBV28, the J call TRBJ1-2; 8 bases match TRBD1. V was clipped by 6 bases and J by 6 bases; unmatched bases: 9. Germline V gene data show CDR1 as MDHEN and CDR2 as SYDVKM. This CDR3 region has 14 residues. CDR3 amino acids: CASSWGGQVDGYTF. The CDR3 region has the DNA TGTGCCAGCAGCTGGGGGGGACAGGTCGATGGCTACACCTTC.

V is TRBV28 and J is TRBJ1-2, with unresolved D. The CDR3 has 13 amino acids. Germline V gene data show CDR1 as MDHEN and CDR2 as SYDVKM. With 10 bases removed from V and 5 bases from J, the gap between germline ends came to 17 bases. CDR3 sequence: CAIRRTGVYGYTF. The CDR3 DNA sequence: TGTGCCATCCGACGGACTGGAGTTTATGGCTACACCTTC.

V and J are TRBV11-2 and TRBJ2-3, with 10 positions matching TRBD2. The V gene end was trimmed by 5 bases and the J gene end by 2 bases; junction bases not matched to a gene: 7. There are 16 residues in the CDR3. Germline loops: CDR1 SGHAT, CDR2 FQNNGV. CDR3: CASSVRGLAITDTQYF. The CDR3 DNA sequence: TGTGCCAGCAGCGTACGGGGACTAGCGATCACAGATACGCAGTATTTT.

This rearrangement joins TRBV7-8 to TRBJ2-7; 12 positions match TRBD1. Per germline, CDR1 SGHVS and CDR2 FQNEAQ. V gave up 2 bases and J gave up 7 bases; unmatched junction bases: 9. The CDR3 is made up of 16 amino acids. The DNA of the CDR3 is TGTGCCAGCAGCTTATTTACGGGACAGGGGGCAAGGGAGCAGTACTTC. It is translated as CASSLFTGQGAREQYF.

This chain joins TRBV11-1 and TRBJ2-7; D gene ambiguous. CDR3 length equals 13 residues. In germline, CDR1 is SGHAT, CDR2 FQDESV (reference sequence). Trimming took off 2 bases at V and 1 base at J, with 6 bases between the two ends. The CDR3 sequence is CASSLRFSYEQYF. The CDR3 nucleotides are TGTGCCAGCAGCTTACGTTTTTCCTACGAGCAGTACTTC.

This chain uses TRBV18 with TRBJ2-7, with D maybe TRBD2 (5 bases). Germline values: CDR1 KGHSH, CDR2 LQKENI. The CDR3 has 17 amino acids. Deletions cut 2 bases from V and 6 bases from J, with 23 bases between. CDR3 nucleotide sequence: TGTGCCAGCTCACCAATAGAGGGATTACCCGCTACCGCCGAGCAGTACTTC. As protein: CASSPIEGLPATAEQYF.

The V gene is TRBV29-1, the J gene TRBJ2-5; D may be TRBD1 (5 bases). The CDR3 consists of 12 residues. CDR1 and CDR2 (germline): SQVTM, ANQGSEA. V lost 5 bases and J 4 bases, leaving 11 bases between the germline ends. This CDR3 is CSVKWGGETQYF. In DNA form, the CDR3 reads TGCAGCGTTAAGTGGGGCGGAGAGACCCAGTACTTC.

This clone showed up just once. The gene calls are TRBV30 and TRBJ2-7, with a possible D match to TRBD2 (6 bases). The CDR3 extends over 13 amino acids. Germline CDR1 GTSNPN, CDR2 SVGIG (reference sequence). Trimming cost V 1 base and J 3 bases, with 10 bases left between them. The CDR3 protein is CAWSDGGGYEQYF. The CDR3 DNA sequence: TGTGCCTGGAGTGACGGGGGAGGCTACGAGCAGTACTTC.

A single count supports this clone. DNA for the CDR3: TGTGCCAGCAGCTTAGACGCGGGTCCCACATCTGGGGCCAACGTCCTGACTTTC. Translating it yields CASSLDAGPTSGANVLTF. The rearrangement uses TRBV7-3 and TRBJ2-6; D perhaps matches TRBD2 (5 bases). V was clipped by 2 bases and J by 1 base, with 15 bases between them. The CDR3 has 18 amino acids. Per germline, CDR1 SGHTA and CDR2 FQGTGA.

The rearrangement joins TRBV28 to TRBJ2-2, with a tentative D call TRBD1 (6 bases). V lost 6 bases, J lost 1 base, and 6 bases lay in between. The CDR3 contains 13 residues. From germline, CDR1 is MDHEN and CDR2 SYDVKM. CDR3 sequence (DNA): TGTGCCAGCAGGGACAGGAACACCGGGGAGCTGTTTTTT. Residues: CASRDRNTGELFF.

This chain joins TRBV9 and TRBJ2-1, with D tentatively TRBD1 (6 bases). The CDR3 has 13 residues. Germline CDR1 is SGDLS and CDR2 is YYNGEE. The V and J ends lost 2 bases and 5 bases respectively, with 8 bases between them. The CDR3 bases are TGTGCCAGCAGCGTTAGACAGGACAATGAGCAGTTCTTC. Its protein product is CASSVRQDNEQFF. The full variable domain, rest sourced from reference TRBV9 and TRBJ2-1, is DSGVTQTPKHLITATGQRVTLRCSPRSGDLSVYWYQQSLDQGLQFLIQYYNGEERAKGNILERFSAQQFPDLHSELNLSSLELGDSALYFCASSVRQDNEQFFGPGTRLTVL.

The chain links TRBV7-8 to TRBJ2-7; D perhaps matches TRBD1 (5 bases). The CDR3 covers 16 residues. V was clipped by 5 bases and J by 3 bases, with 20 bases between them. Germline-derived CDR1 and CDR2 are SGHVS and FQNEAQ. In DNA form, the CDR3 reads TGTGCCAGCAGCAGTAACAGGAACCCCTACTACTACGAGCAGTACTTC. It specifies CASSSNRNPYYYEQYF.

J is TRBJ2-3 and V is TRBV2; weak D call: TRBD2 (6 bases). Trimming stripped 3 bases from V and 4 bases from J, with 17 bases between. This CDR3 contains 16 residues. Germline V lookup: CDR1 SNHLY, CDR2 FYNNEI. CDR3 nucleotide sequence: TGTGCCAGCAGTGAGGAGGGCAGTCCCTCCGCAGATACGCAGTATTTT. Encoded protein: CASSEEGSPSADTQYF.

The gene calls are TRBV7-6 and TRBJ2-4, with D possibly being TRBD2 (5 bases). The CDR3 covers 15 residues. Germline CDR1 and CDR2: SGHVS and FNYEAQ. V dropped 5 bases and J dropped 0 bases, with 11 bases sitting between them. CDR3 sequence: CASSPGVGAKNIQYF. The CDR3 DNA reads as TGTGCCAGCAGCCCCGGGGTGGGAGCCAAAAACATTCAGTACTTC.

The genes are TRBV6-5 and TRBJ1-3; 7 bases match TRBD1. CDR1 and CDR2 (germline): MNHEY, SVGAGI. The CDR3 has 15 residues. V was pared by 7 bases and J by 4 bases, with 10 bases of the junction left unmatched. DNA of the CDR3: TGTGCCAGCACTACCGACAGGGTAGGAGGAAACACCATATATTTT. Amino acid sequence: CASTTDRVGGNTIYF.

Worth noting for this clone: This sample also contains other DNA sequences that code for the same CDR3. The genes are TRBV11-2 and TRBJ2-5; D unresolved. Trimming removed 4 bases at V and 4 bases at J, with 4 bases between. Germline V gives CDR1 SGHAT, CDR2 FQNNGV. The length of the CDR3 is 11 residues. The CDR3 bases are TGTGCCAGCAGCTCCCGAGAGACCCAGTACTTC. It yields the protein CASSSRETQYF.

The CDR3 DNA follows: TGTGCCAGCAGTTACGGACTACCCGTCACAGATACGCAGTATTTT. This sequence encodes CASSYGLPVTDTQYF. V is TRBV6-5 and J is TRBJ2-3; possibly TRBD2 for D (6 bases). The V gene lost 2 bases and the J gene lost 2 bases, with 11 bases spanning the gap. This CDR3 contains 15 residues. Looked up from germline, CDR1 is MNHEY and CDR2 is SVGAGI.

The chain employs TRBV20-1 and TRBJ2-4; no clear D. From germline, CDR1 is DFQATT and CDR2 SNEGSKA (reference sequence). The CDR3 spans 11 residues. V was clipped by 7 bases and J by 7 bases, with 11 bases between them. CDR3 protein: CSGPRLNIQYF. The CDR3 DNA sequence: TGCAGTGGCCCGCGCCTTAACATTCAGTACTTC.